Sequencing of this T cell receptor beta chain was carried out in a study of blood T cells in healthy people across ages. CDR1 is SGHRS and CDR2 is YFSETQ in the germline V gene. With 4 bases clipped from V and 4 bases from J, the junction kept 9 bases outside the gene matches. The CDR3 totals 16 residues. Each sample gave at least 6 million isolated PBMCs. Combining a sample-barcoded 5' primer with a J-beta primer mix, a second PCR ran for roughly 6 to 12 cycles. Researchers report that a template-switch adaptor with 12 random nucleotides tagged each cDNA molecule. There were at least 2.5 million CDR3-containing paired-end reads obtained from each sample. TCRdb processed the 5' RACE reads anew with MiXCR; each CDR3 protein has one entry. The sample records about 1.5 million distinct CDR3 sequences, 42% being singletons.

Sequences were obtained from blood. The chain has TRBV5-1 and TRBJ2-3; 10 bases are a match to TRBD1. The sequence was obtained from a woman under 30 in good health. CDR3 sequence (DNA): TGCGCCAGCAGCCGGTATCCGGGACAGGGGCCAGATACGCAGTATTTT. Translating gives CASSRYPGQGPDTQYF.